These T cell receptor beta chains were read from a single sample in a study of blood T cell repertoires in COVID-19. Method: immunoSEQ multiplex PCR; TCRdb's copy keeps in-frame clones and lacks some. The sample includes under 85,000 clones, 75% to 90% of them seen just once. The specimen sequenced was peripheral blood. The source is a man at least 80 years old with acute or convalescent COVID-19. CDR3s include the opening cysteine and the closing phenylalanine or tryptophan. D genes are given only for firm matches. Some rows mark clone size as missing; the rest say once, few, many or name a class of expanded clone.

d_gene,v_gene,abundance,j_gene,len,CDR3nt,CDR3aa
TRBD2,TRBV6-5,-,TRBJ2-5,15,TGTGCCTCAACTCTAGCGGGAGGGAGGTGGGAGACCCAGTACTTC,CASTLAGGRWETQYF
-,TRBV5-1,few,TRBJ2-5,14,TGCGCCAGCAGCCAAACGACATTGCAAGAGACCCAGTACTTC,CASSQTTLQETQYF
TRBD1,TRBV6-6,-,TRBJ1-2,14,TGTGCCAGCACCCTAGGGACAGGGAACTATGGCTACACCTTC,CASTLGTGNYGYTF
-,TRBV5-1,-,TRBJ2-2,17,TGCGCCAGCAGCTTGGCCCCTGACAGAGCCAACACCGGGGAGCTGTTTTTT,CASSLAPDRANTGELFF
TRBD2,TRBV28,-,TRBJ2-2,15,TGTGCCAGCAGTGTCGCCGGGACTAGCTCCTGGGAGCTGTTTTTT,CASSVAGTSSWELFF
TRBD1,TRBV5-4,once,TRBJ2-1,15,TGTGCCAGCAGCTTGGACGGGACAGGGTACAATGAGCAGTTCTTC,CASSLDGTGYNEQFF
-,TRBV7-2,-,TRBJ1-3,15,TGTGCCAGCAGCTTAGAGGCAGGGTTAGCAAACACCATATATTTT,CASSLEAGLANTIYF
-,TRBV12-3/TRBV12-4,-,TRBJ2-2,13,TGTGCCAGCAGCCTGGAGGTTGCCGGGGAGCTGTTTTTT,CASSLEVAGELFF
-,TRBV7-9,few,TRBJ2-6,19,TGTGCCAGCAGCTTAGTCGGAGGACCGGGGAGCTCTGGGGCCAACGTCCTGACTTTC,CASSLVGGPGSSGANVLTF
TRBD1,TRBV30,-,TRBJ2-6,18,TGTGCCTGGAGTGGGAAAAGGGACAGGGCGGCTGGGGCCAACGTCCTGACTTTC,CAWSGKRDRAAGANVLTF
TRBD1,TRBV9,-,TRBJ1-6,16,TGTGCCAGCAGCGTATCCTGGACAGGGGGCGATGGACCCCTCCACTTT,CASSVSWTGGDGPLHF
-,TRBV9,-,TRBJ1-5,15,TGTGCCAGCAGCCCCCGGGGGGATAGCAATCAGCCCCAGCATTTT,CASSPRGDSNQPQHF
TRBD1,TRBV2,once,TRBJ2-6,16,TGTGCCAGCAGCCTCCAGGGGGTCCCTGGGGCCAACGTCCTGACTTTC,CASSLQGVPGANVLTF
-,TRBV7-2,-,TRBJ1-1,13,TGTGCCAGCATCAAGGGGGTAAGCGCTGAAGCTTTCTTT,CASIKGVSAEAFF
-,TRBV14,-,TRBJ1-1,13,TGTGCCAGCAGGATAAGACAGAACACTGAAGCTTTCTTT,CASRIRQNTEAFF
-,TRBV3-1/TRBV3-2,-,TRBJ2-5,14,TGTGCCAGCAGCCAAGATGTACAGGGACGGGCCCAGTACTTC,CASSQDVQGRAQYF
-,TRBV25-1,-,TRBJ2-5,12,TGTGCCAGCAGAAGGGGGTGGGAGACCCAGTACTTC,CASRRGWETQYF
-,TRBV4-3,few,TRBJ2-7,15,TGCGCCAGCAGCCTCTCGGCGGGAAGGGAGCACGAGCAGTACTTC,CASSLSAGREHEQYF
TRBD2,TRBV19,-,TRBJ2-3,15,TGTGCCAGTAGGGGCCGGGGGGATAGCACAGATACGCAGTATTTT,CASRGRGDSTDTQYF
TRBD1,TRBV18,-,TRBJ2-4,17,TGTGCCAGCTCCCCCCTGGGGACAGAACTAGCCAAAAACATTCAGTACTTC,CASSPLGTELAKNIQYF
TRBD1,TRBV27,many,TRBJ1-2,15,TGTGCCAGCAGGCAGAACCTACAGGGGATCTATGGCTACACCTTC,CASRQNLQGIYGYTF
-,TRBV10-3,-,TRBJ2-6,17,TGTGCCATCAGTGAGTCGGGGAGCGGCTCTGGGGCCAACGTCCTGACTTTC,CAISESGSGSGANVLTF
-,TRBV20-1,-,TRBJ2-1,16,TGCAGTGCTAGTTCACGTGCTAGCAAGACCTACAATGAGCAGTTCTTC,CSASSRASKTYNEQFF
-,TRBV19,-,TRBJ2-5,13,TGTGCCAGTAGTTCCCGGCGGCGAGAGACCCAGTACTTC,CASSSRRRETQYF
TRBD1,TRBV19,-,TRBJ2-3,16,TGTGCCACCGGGGCCCCCTGGGGACAGGGCACAGATACGCAGTATTTT,CATGAPWGQGTDTQYF
-,TRBV20-1,many,TRBJ1-3,18,TGCAGTGCTAGTGGAATTAGAGGGGGATGGAGCTCTGGAAACACCATATATTTT,CSASGIRGGWSSGNTIYF
TRBD1,TRBV5-1,-,TRBJ2-5,13,TGCGCCAGCAGCTTGACAGGGGAAGAGACCCAGTACTTC,CASSLTGEETQYF
TRBD1,TRBV28,-,TRBJ1-2,14,TGTGCCAGCAGGGGAGGACAGGGCACTTACGGCTACACCTTC,CASRGGQGTYGYTF
-,TRBV5-1,-,TRBJ1-2,14,TGCGCCAGCAGCTTGTACGGGAATACCTATGGCTACACCTTC,CASSLYGNTYGYTF
-,TRBV28,-,TRBJ2-1,16,TGTGCCAGCAGTGGGGACCGGCGGGGCCCCTACAATGAGCAGTTCTTC,CASSGDRRGPYNEQFF
-,TRBV5-1,-,TRBJ2-1,16,TGCGCCAGCAGCTTCAATGGGCAAGGAGGTTGGGATGAGCAGTTCTTC,CASSFNGQGGWDEQFF
TRBD1,TRBV3-1/TRBV3-2,once,TRBJ1-2,15,TGTGCCAGCAGCCCCCCGACAGGGCGCGGCTATGGCTACACCTTC,CASSPPTGRGYGYTF
-,TRBV18,-,TRBJ2-7,15,TGTGCCAGCTCACCATCGGCAGGGGTGAGCGACGAGCAGTACTTC,CASSPSAGVSDEQYF
-,TRBV5-1,-,TRBJ2-6,18,TGCGCCAGCAGCGCCCAGAGGCCGTCGAGCTCTGGGGCCAACGTCCTGACTTTC,CASSAQRPSSSGANVLTF
-,TRBV5-4,-,TRBJ2-5,15,TGTGCCAGCAGCTTGAACAATAGGGGAGGAGAGACCCAGTACTTC,CASSLNNRGGETQYF
-,TRBV10-1,-,TRBJ2-5,14,TGCGCCAGCAGTCGGGGATCAAAGCAAGAGACCCAGTACTTC,CASSRGSKQETQYF
TRBD1,TRBV14,-,TRBJ1-2,16,TGTGCCAGCAGCCACGGGATAGGGACAGGGGAATATGGCTACACCTTC,CASSHGIGTGEYGYTF
TRBD1,TRBV27,-,TRBJ2-6,18,TGTGCCAGCAGGAGGGGACAGGGCGACAGCTCTGGGGCCAACGTCCTGACTTTC,CASRRGQGDSSGANVLTF
TRBD1,TRBV6-2/TRBV6-3,-,TRBJ2-7,15,TGTGCCAGCAGTCGACAGGGAATCAACTCCCGCGAGCAGTACTTC,CASSRQGINSREQYF